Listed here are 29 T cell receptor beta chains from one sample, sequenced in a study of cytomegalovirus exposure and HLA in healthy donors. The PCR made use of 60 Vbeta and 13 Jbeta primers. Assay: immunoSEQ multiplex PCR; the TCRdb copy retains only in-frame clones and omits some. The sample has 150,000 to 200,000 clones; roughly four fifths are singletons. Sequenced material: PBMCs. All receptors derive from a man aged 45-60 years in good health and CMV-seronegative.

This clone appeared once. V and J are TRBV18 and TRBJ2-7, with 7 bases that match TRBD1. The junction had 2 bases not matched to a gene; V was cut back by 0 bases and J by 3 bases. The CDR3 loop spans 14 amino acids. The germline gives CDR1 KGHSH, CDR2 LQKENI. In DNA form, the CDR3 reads TGTGCCAGCTCACCACCGGGACAGTACTACGAGCAGTACTTC. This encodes CASSPPGQYYEQYF.

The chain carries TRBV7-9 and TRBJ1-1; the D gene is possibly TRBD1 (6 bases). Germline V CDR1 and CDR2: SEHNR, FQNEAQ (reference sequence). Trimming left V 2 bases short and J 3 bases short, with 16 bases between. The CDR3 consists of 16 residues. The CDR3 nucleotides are TGTGCCAGCAGCTTAACGAGACGGGGGGCGCACACTGAAGCTTTCTTT. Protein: CASSLTRRGAHTEAFF. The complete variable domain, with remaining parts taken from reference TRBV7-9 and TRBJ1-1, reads DTGVSQNPRHKITKRGQNVTFRCDPISEHNRLYWYRQTLGQGPEFLTYFQNEAQLEKSRLLSDRFSAERPKGSFSTLEIQRTEQGDSAMYLCASSLTRRGAHTEAFFGQGTRLTVV.

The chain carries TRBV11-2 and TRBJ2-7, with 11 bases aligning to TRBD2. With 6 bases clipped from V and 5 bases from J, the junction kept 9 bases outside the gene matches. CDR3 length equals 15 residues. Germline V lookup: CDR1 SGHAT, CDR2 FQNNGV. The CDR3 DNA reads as TGTGCCAGCAGGGAGACCATAGCGGGAGGGAACGAGCAGTACTTC. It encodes CASRETIAGGNEQYF.

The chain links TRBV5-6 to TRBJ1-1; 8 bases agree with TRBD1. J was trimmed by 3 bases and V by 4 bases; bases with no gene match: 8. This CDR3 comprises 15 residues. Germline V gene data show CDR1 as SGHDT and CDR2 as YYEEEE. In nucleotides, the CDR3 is TGTGCCAGCAGCCCCGCAGGGGGCGCGGACACTGAAGCTTTCTTT. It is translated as CASSPAGGADTEAFF.

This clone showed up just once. The CDR3 here is CASSPAQGSDTQYF. CDR3 nucleotides: TGTGCCAGCAGCCCTGCACAGGGGTCAGATACGCAGTATTTT. The chain links TRBV7-2 to TRBJ2-3, with 7 bases that match TRBD1. Germline CDR1 and CDR2: SGHTA and FQGNSA. This CDR3 is 14 amino acids long. The J segment lost 4 bases and the V segment lost 5 bases, leaving 6 bases of the junction unmatched.

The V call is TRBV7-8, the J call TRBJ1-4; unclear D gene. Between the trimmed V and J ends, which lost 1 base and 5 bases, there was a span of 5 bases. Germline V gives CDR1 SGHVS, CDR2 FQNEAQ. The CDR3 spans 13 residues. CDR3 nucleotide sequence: TGTGCCAGCAGCTTAGGCAGGAATGAAAAACTGTTTTTT. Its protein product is CASSLGRNEKLFF.

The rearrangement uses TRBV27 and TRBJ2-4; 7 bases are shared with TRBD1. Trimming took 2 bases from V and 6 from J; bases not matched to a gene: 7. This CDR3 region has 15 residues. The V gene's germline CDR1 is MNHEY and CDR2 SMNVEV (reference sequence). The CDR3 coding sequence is TGTGCCAGCAGTTTAATACAGGGGCAGGGAAACATTCAGTACTTC. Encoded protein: CASSLIQGQGNIQYF.

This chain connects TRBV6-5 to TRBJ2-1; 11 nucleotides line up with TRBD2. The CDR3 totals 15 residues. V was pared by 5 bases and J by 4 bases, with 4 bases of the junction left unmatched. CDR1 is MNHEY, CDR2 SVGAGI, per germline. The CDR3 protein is CASSRTSGQYNEQFF. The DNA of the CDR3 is TGTGCCAGCAGTCGGACTAGCGGGCAGTACAATGAGCAGTTCTTC.

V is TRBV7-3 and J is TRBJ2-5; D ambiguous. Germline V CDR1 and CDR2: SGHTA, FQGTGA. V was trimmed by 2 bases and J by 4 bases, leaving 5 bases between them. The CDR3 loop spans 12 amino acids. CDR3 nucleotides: TGTGCCAGCAGCTTAGATAGAGAGACCCAGTACTTC. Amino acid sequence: CASSLDRETQYF.

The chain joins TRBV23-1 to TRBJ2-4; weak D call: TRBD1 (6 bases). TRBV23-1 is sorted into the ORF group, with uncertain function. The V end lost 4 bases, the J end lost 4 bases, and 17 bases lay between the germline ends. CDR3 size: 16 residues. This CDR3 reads CASSPWLRGLKNIQYF. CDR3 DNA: TGCGCCAGCAGTCCGTGGCTCAGGGGCCTTAAAAACATTCAGTACTTC.

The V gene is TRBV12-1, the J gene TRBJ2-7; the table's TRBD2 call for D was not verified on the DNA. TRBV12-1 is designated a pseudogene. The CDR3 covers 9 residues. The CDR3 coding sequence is TGTGACGAACGGGACGAGCAGTACTTC. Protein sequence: CDERDEQYF.

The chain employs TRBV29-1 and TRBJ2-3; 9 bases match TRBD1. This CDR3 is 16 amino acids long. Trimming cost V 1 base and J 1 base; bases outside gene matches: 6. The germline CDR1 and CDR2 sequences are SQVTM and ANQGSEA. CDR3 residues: CSVEGYRGRGTDTQYF. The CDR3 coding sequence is TGCAGCGTTGAAGGCTACAGGGGGCGCGGCACAGATACGCAGTATTTT.

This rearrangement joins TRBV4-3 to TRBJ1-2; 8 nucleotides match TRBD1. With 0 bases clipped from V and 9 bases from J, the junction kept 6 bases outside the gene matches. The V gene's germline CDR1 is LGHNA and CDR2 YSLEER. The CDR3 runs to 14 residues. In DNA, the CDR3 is TGCGCCAGCAGCCAAGATCCGGACAGGGCGAGCTACACCTTC. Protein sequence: CASSQDPDRASYTF.

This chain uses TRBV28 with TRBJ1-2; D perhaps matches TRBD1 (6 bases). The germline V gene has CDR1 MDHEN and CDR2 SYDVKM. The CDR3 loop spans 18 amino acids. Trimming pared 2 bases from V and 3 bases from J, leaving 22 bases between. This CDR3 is CASSLTVIRGGMHYGYTF. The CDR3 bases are TGTGCCAGCAGTTTAACGGTAATCAGGGGTGGTATGCACTATGGCTACACCTTC.

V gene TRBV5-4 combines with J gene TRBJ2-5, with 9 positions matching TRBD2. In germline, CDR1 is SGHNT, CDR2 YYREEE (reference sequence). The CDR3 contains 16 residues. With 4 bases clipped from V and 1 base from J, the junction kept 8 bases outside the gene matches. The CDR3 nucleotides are TGTGCCAGCAGCCGGGGGCCAGCGGGGGGCCAAGAGACCCAGTACTTC. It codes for CASSRGPAGGQETQYF.

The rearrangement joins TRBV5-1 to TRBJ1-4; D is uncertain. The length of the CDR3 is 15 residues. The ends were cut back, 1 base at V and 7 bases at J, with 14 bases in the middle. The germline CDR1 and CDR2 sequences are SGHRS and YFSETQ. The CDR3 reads CASSLRAGGGEKLFF. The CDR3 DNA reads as TGCGCCAGCAGCTTGAGAGCGGGAGGAGGTGAAAAACTGTTTTTT. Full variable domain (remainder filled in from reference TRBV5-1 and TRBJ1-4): KAGVTQTPRYLIKTRGQQVTLSCSPISGHRSVSWYQQTPGQGLQFLFEYFSETQRNKGNFPGRFSGRQFSNSRSEMNVSTLELGDSALYLCASSLRAGGGEKLFFGSGTQLSVL.

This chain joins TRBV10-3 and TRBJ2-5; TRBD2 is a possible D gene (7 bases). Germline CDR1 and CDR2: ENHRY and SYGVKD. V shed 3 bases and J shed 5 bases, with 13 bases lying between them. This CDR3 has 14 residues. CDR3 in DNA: TGTGCCATCAGTGACTCGGGGGGCGGGGAGACCCAGTACTTC. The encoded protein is CAISDSGGGETQYF.

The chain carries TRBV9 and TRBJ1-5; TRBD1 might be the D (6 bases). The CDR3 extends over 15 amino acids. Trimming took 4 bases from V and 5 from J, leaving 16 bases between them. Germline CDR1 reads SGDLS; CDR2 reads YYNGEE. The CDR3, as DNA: TGTGCCAGCAGCCCAGGGGATCAGGGCTATCAGCCCCAGCATTTT. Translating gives CASSPGDQGYQPQHF.

The CDR3 sequence is CASRGGTANTGELFF. The CDR3 DNA reads TGTGCCAGCAGGGGCGGGACAGCGAACACCGGGGAGCTGTTTTTT. The chain recombines TRBV11-2 with TRBJ2-2, with D possibly TRBD1 on 7 matching bases. Trimming pared 6 bases from V and 0 bases from J, leaving 11 bases between. Germline values: CDR1 SGHAT, CDR2 FQNNGV. The CDR3 runs 15 residues.

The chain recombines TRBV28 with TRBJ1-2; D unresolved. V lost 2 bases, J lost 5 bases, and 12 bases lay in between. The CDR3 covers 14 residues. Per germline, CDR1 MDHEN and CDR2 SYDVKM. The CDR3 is CASSLPDFAYGYTF. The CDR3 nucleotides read TGTGCCAGCAGTTTACCGGACTTTGCATATGGCTACACCTTC.

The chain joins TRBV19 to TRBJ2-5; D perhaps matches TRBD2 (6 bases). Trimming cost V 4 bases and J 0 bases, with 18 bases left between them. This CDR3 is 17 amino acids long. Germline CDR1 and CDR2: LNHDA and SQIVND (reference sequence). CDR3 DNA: TGTGCCAGTAGTAGTGCGCGGGAACCCCCTTACCAAGAGACCCAGTACTTC. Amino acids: CASSSAREPPYQETQYF.

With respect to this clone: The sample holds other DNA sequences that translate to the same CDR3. This CDR3 reads CASRLRTAGNTIYF. CDR3 in DNA: TGTGCCAGCAGGTTACGAACGGCTGGAAACACCATATATTTT. J is TRBJ1-3 and V is TRBV2; unclear D gene. There are 14 residues in the CDR3. Germline values: CDR1 SNHLY, CDR2 FYNNEI. V was pared by 6 bases and J by 2 bases, with 11 bases between.

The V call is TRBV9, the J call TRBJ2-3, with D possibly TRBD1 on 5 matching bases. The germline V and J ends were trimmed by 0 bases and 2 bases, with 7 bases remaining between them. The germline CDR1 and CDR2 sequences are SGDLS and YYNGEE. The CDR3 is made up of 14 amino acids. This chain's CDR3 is CASSVARDTDTQYF. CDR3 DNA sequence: TGTGCCAGCAGCGTAGCCAGGGACACAGATACGCAGTATTTT.

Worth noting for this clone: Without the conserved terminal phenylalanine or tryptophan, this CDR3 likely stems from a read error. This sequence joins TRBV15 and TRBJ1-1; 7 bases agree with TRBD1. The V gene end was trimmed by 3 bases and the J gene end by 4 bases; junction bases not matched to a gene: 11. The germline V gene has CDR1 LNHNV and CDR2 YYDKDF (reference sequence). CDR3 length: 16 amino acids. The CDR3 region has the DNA TGTGCCACCAGCAGGGTTATAAAAGGGACAGCCACTGAAGCTTTCGTT. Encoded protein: CATSRVIKGTATEAFV.

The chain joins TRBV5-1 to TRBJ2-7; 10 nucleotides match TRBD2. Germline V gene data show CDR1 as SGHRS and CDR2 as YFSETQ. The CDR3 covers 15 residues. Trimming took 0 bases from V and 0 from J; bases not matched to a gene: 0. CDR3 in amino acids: CASSLGTSGSYEQYF. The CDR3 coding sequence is TGCGCCAGCAGCTTGGGGACTAGCGGCTCCTACGAGCAGTACTTC.

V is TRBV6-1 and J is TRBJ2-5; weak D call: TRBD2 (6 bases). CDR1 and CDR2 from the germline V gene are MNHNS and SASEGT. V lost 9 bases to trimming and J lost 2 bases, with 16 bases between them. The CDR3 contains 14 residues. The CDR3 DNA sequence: TGTGCCAGTACCTTGATAGCGGTTCAAGAGACCCAGTACTTC. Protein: CASTLIAVQETQYF.

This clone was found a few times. DNA for the CDR3: TGTGCCAGCAGCTGGCGAGGCAGGGATAACACTGAAGCTTTCTTT. Amino acid sequence: CASSWRGRDNTEAFF. The chain uses TRBV5-6 and TRBJ1-1; D perhaps matches TRBD1 (5 bases). This CDR3 is built from 15 residues. The V gene's germline CDR1 is SGHDT and CDR2 YYEEEE. The V end was cut by 3 bases, the J end by 2 bases, with 14 bases between.

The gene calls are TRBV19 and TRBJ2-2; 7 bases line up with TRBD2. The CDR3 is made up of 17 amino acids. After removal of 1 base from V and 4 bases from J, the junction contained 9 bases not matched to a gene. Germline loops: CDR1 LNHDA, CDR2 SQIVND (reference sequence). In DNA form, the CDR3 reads TGTGCCAGTAGTATAGGGGAGGGGAGGGGAAGCACCGGGGAGCTGTTTTTT. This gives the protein CASSIGEGRGSTGELFF. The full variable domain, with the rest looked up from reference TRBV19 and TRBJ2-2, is DGGITQSPKYLFRKEGQNVTLSCEQNLNHDAMYWYRQDPGQGLRLIYYSQIVNDFQKGDIAEGYSVSREKKESFPLTVTSAQKNPTAFYLCASSIGEGRGSTGELFFGEGSRLTVL.

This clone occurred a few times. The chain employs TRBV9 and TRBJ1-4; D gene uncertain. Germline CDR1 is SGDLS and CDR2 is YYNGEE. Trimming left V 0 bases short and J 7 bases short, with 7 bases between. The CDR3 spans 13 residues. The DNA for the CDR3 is TGTGCCAGCAGCGTAGATGGGAGTGAAAAACTGTTTTTT. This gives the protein CASSVDGSEKLFF.